These 11 T cell receptor beta chains came from one sample sequenced in a study of a mutant IDH1 vaccine in newly diagnosed glioma. Described time point: week 47, end of study. Vaccination comprised doses that each held 300 ug of mutant IDH1 20-mer peptide, plus topical imiquimod. Their antigens are not known. The assay was immunoSEQ multiplex PCR, and TCRdb's table has in-frame clones only and misses some. The repertoire holds about 24,000 clones, with over 80% as singletons. The sample was PBMCs, taken from a glioma patient whose treatment included an IDH1 peptide vaccine. The receptors here all came from a man in his forties or fifties with glioma. Some clones in this sample may be carry-over from other donors' samples.

This chain joins TRBV5-1 and TRBJ2-7, with D uncertain. The V gene lost 5 bases and the J gene lost 0 bases, with 12 bases spanning the gap. The germline gives CDR1 SGHRS, CDR2 YFSETQ. The CDR3 is 14 residues long. CDR3 region: CASRTLWSSYEQYF. The CDR3 nucleotides read TGCGCCAGCAGAACCCTTTGGAGCTCCTACGAGCAGTACTTC.

This chain joins TRBV6-1 and TRBJ2-1; TRBD2 matches at 10 bases. CDR1 and CDR2 from the germline V gene are MNHNS and SASEGT. Trimming took 2 bases from V and 6 from J; bases not matched to a gene: 4. The CDR3 contains 15 residues. The DNA of the CDR3 is TGTGCCAGCAGTGAAACTTTAGCGGGGGGCAATGAGCAGTTCTTC. It yields the protein CASSETLAGGNEQFF.

This clone was recorded only once. This chain uses TRBV4-1 with TRBJ2-7, with D perhaps matching TRBD1 (6 bases). CDR1 and CDR2 (germline): MGHRA, YSYEKL. The CDR3 runs 15 residues. Trimming took off 5 bases at V and 0 bases at J, with 14 bases between the two ends. The CDR3 DNA follows: TGCGCCAGCAGCGAGCAATCCAGGGGCTCCTACGAGCAGTACTTC. Protein sequence: CASSEQSRGSYEQYF.

V is TRBV6-1 and J is TRBJ2-6; unclear D gene. The germline CDR1 and CDR2 sequences are MNHNS and SASEGT. The CDR3 totals 14 residues. V was pared by 7 bases and J by 0 bases, with 7 bases between. The CDR3 DNA reads as TGTGCCAGCAAGCCGGTCTCTGGGGCCAACGTCCTGACTTTC. Translation gives CASKPVSGANVLTF.

The V and J genes are TRBV2 and TRBJ1-1; no clear D. There are 14 residues in the CDR3. Trimming stripped 1 base from V and 3 bases from J, with 9 bases between. CDR1 is SNHLY, CDR2 FYNNEI, per germline. The CDR3 DNA reads as TGTGCCAGCAGTGAAGGAAGCGAGCACACTGAAGCTTTCTTT. Amino acid sequence: CASSEGSEHTEAFF.

The V call is TRBV6-5, the J call TRBJ1-3; 7 bases fit TRBD1. The CDR3 loop spans 13 amino acids. The germline V gene encodes CDR1 MNHEY and CDR2 SVGAGI. V dropped 4 bases and J dropped 6; count of bases not matched to a gene: 3. For the CDR3, the DNA is TGTGCCAGCAGTTCGGGACAGTTAAACACCATATATTTT. Its translation: CASSSGQLNTIYF.

The chain has TRBV2 and TRBJ2-7, with D perhaps matching TRBD1 or TRBD2 (7 bases each). V was shortened by 11 bases and J by 10 bases, with 21 bases between the two germline ends. CDR3 length: 12 residues. CDR1 is SNHLY, CDR2 FYNNEI, per germline. CDR3 bases: TGTGCCGGGGGGGACAGCCGGATAAGACAGTACTTC. Translated, it gives CAGGDSRIRQYF. The variable domain in full, with the rest retrieved from reference TRBV2 and TRBJ2-7, is EPEVTQTPSHQVTQMGQEVILRCVPISNHLYFYWYRQILGQKVEFLVSFYNNEISEKSEIFDDQFSVERPDGSNFTLKIRSTKLEDSAMYFCAGGDSRIRQYFGPGTRLTVT.

The chain has TRBV18 and TRBJ2-5; TRBD1 matches 7 bases. This CDR3 spans 14 amino acids. Germline V gene sequence: CDR1 KGHSH, CDR2 LQKENI. The junction had 5 bases not matched to a gene; V was cut back by 6 bases and J by 1 base. CDR3: CASSPRGPQETQYF. CDR3 in DNA: TGTGCCAGCTCGCCAAGGGGGCCCCAAGAGACCCAGTACTTC.

The table lists this clone with a few counts. The chain employs TRBV30 and TRBJ1-5, with TRBD1 identical over 7 bases. The V gene end was trimmed by 2 bases and the J gene end by 0 bases; junction bases not matched to a gene: 4. The CDR3 is 15 residues long. Germline-derived CDR1 and CDR2 are GTSNPN and SVGIG (reference sequence). As DNA, the CDR3 is TGTGCCTGGAGTCTGGACAGGTATAGCAATCAGCCCCAGCATTTT. This sequence encodes CAWSLDRYSNQPQHF.

V is TRBV15 and J is TRBJ1-5; D is perhaps TRBD1 (5 bases). The CDR3 has 16 residues. The V and J ends lost 3 bases and 1 base respectively, with 13 bases between them. Germline CDR1 is LNHNV and CDR2 is YYDKDF (reference sequence). The DNA for the CDR3 is TGTGCCACCAGCAGTTCAGGGAAGTTAAGCAATCAGCCCCAGCATTTT. Protein sequence: CATSSSGKLSNQPQHF.

The chain is built from TRBV27 and TRBJ2-5; tentatively, D is TRBD2 (5 bases). Germline-derived CDR1 and CDR2 are MNHEY and SMNVEV (reference sequence). V lost 3 bases, J lost 6 bases, and 11 bases lay in between. The CDR3 is 13 residues long. This CDR3 is CASSFGRLKTQYF. CDR3 nucleotide sequence: TGTGCCAGCAGTTTTGGGAGATTAAAGACCCAGTACTTC.